This TCR beta chain was obtained from a study of early T cells in non-severe SARS-CoV-2 infection. Study context: Bulk RNA isolated from unsorted whole blood underwent sequencing; chains were not paired.

Overall study findings and caveats: Comparison of clonotypes with VDJdb favored anti-spike CD8 responses while missing private and CD4 specificities.

This CDR3 has 14 residues. The germline V and J ends were trimmed by 5 bases and 10 bases, with 15 bases remaining between them. Per the germline V gene, CDR1 is MRHNA and CDR2 is SNTAGT. Each cDNA molecule carried a unique molecular identifier. Each CDR3 protein gets one entry after TCRdb re-called the 5' RACE reads with MiXCR. Of about 21,000 distinct CDR3 sequences in the sample, approximately 4.4% were seen once. This clonotype was observed at least ten times. The antigen is unknown. This receptor was obtained from an adult who was a healthcare worker with PCR-confirmed SARS-CoV-2 infection or an uninfected control (not recorded which). Sequenced material: whole blood. The genes are TRBV6-4 and TRBJ1-6; D gene unclear. The CDR3 region is CASSRTGGYSPLHF. CDR3 DNA: TGTGCCAGCAGTCGGACGGGTGGGTACTCACCCCTCCACTTT.